What follows describes a single T cell receptor (beta chain). Its antigen is unidentified. The germline V gene has CDR1 KGHSY and CDR2 FQNENV. This CDR3 is 17 amino acids long. Trimming stripped 0 bases from V and 1 base from J, with 13 bases between. The data were produced by immunoSEQ multiplex PCR, yet TCRdb's version contains in-frame clones alone and is incomplete. The table lists more than 95,000 clones, 80% to 90% of them singletons. This record belongs to a study of T cell responses to AZD1222 COVID-19 vaccine. Looking at the study overall: Pooled together were second doses at about 4 or about 12 weeks.

Study-level results: Vaccine-associated CD4 TCRs spanned spike, dominant at 160-218 and 743-854. Of the AZD1222 recipients, only 5 to 7 were seropositive at baseline. Possibly, clonal diversity was underestimated; donors were largely white British and included more females.

Sample: peripheral blood, taken on day 0 of AZD1222 vaccination. The V call is TRBV16, the J call TRBJ2-4; D assignment may be TRBD1 or TRBD2 (5 bases each). This sequence was found in an adult in good health. This CDR3 is CASSQSIGAGAKNIQYF. CDR3 nucleotides: TGTGCCAGCAGCCAATCGATCGGGGCAGGGGCCAAAAACATTCAGTACTTC. Full variable domain (missing parts from reference TRBV16 and TRBJ2-4): GEEVAQTPKHLVRGEGQKAKLYCAPIKGHSYVFWYQQVLKNEFKFLISFQNENVFDETGMPKERFSAKCLPNSPCSLEIQATKLEDSAVYFCASSQSIGAGAKNIQYFGAGTRLSVL.